These 11 T cell receptor beta chains came from one sample sequenced in a study of T-cell memory formation after mild COVID-19. MiXCR, applied by TCRdb to the 5' RACE reads, yields one record per CDR3 protein. The table lists 450,000 to 700,000 distinct CDR3 sequences, 18% of them singletons. The sequencing sample was made of PBMCs or a T cell subset sorted from them (not recorded which). The receptors were sampled from an adult woman who had mild COVID-19 (a few samples of this study predate the infection). Cell type and time point are not known.

There are a few counts of this clonotype. The chain couples TRBV20-1 to TRBJ1-2; weak D call: TRBD1 (6 bases). V was pared by 6 bases and J by 8 bases, with 13 bases between. The germline CDR1 and CDR2 sequences are DFQATT and SNEGSKA (reference sequence). The CDR3 sequence is 11 residues long. CDR3 nucleotide sequence: TGCAGTGCAAGGACAGTCGGCGGCTACACCTTC. The encoded protein is CSARTVGGYTF.

The sample holds a few counts of this clonotype. The chain employs TRBV29-1 and TRBJ2-2, with a weak D call TRBD2 (6 bases). The CDR3 consists of 14 residues. V dropped 0 bases and J dropped 3 bases, with 8 bases sitting between them. The germline V gene has CDR1 SQVTM and CDR2 ANQGSEA. The CDR3 spells CSVEDRRDTGELFF. CDR3 bases: TGCAGCGTTGAAGACCGGAGGGACACCGGGGAGCTGTTTTTT.

The V gene is TRBV12-3 or TRBV12-4, the J gene TRBJ1-5; D gene uncertain. The V end lost 3 bases, the J end lost 0 bases, and 9 bases lay between the germline ends. The CDR3 has 15 amino acids. The DNA of the CDR3 is TGTGCCAGCAGTTTTGAAGCTAATAGCAATCAGCCCCAGCATTTT. This sequence encodes CASSFEANSNQPQHF.

This clonotype was observed a handful of times. The chain has TRBV12-3 or TRBV12-4 and TRBJ1-1, with 7 bases identical to TRBD1. The CDR3 loop spans 14 amino acids. V shed 6 bases, J shed 1 base, and the junction held 5 bases outside the gene matches. CDR3 sequence (DNA): TGTGCCAGCAGGAGACAGGGTCCGAACACTGAAGCTTTCTTT. Encoded protein: CASRRQGPNTEAFF.

The rearrangement joins TRBV7-6 to TRBJ2-3; the match to TRBD2 covers 14 bases. In germline, CDR1 is SGHVS, CDR2 FNYEAQ. This CDR3 has 18 residues. V shed 5 bases, J shed 1 base, and the junction held 8 bases outside the gene matches. CDR3 sequence (DNA): TGTGCCAGCAGCCCTCGGACTAGCGGGAGGTCTGGCACAGATACGCAGTATTTT. Translating it yields CASSPRTSGRSGTDTQYF.

This clonotype was seen more than once but under ten times. The rearrangement joins TRBV28 to TRBJ2-1; D is possibly TRBD2 (5 bases). V shed 4 bases and J shed 7 bases, with 14 bases lying between them. The CDR3 runs to 14 residues. In germline, CDR1 is MDHEN, CDR2 SYDVKM. This chain's CDR3 is CASSSPAGGNEQFF. The CDR3, as DNA: TGTGCCAGCAGTTCCCCCGCGGGTGGGAATGAGCAGTTCTTC.

The chain carries TRBV20-1 and TRBJ2-3; D remains unclear. The V end was cut by 6 bases, the J end by 7 bases, with 17 bases between. This CDR3 is built from 13 residues. Germline CDR1 reads DFQATT; CDR2 reads SNEGSKA (reference sequence). This CDR3 reads CSADARVVYTQYF. The CDR3 DNA reads TGCAGTGCGGATGCCCGAGTTGTATATACGCAGTATTTT.

This clonotype was seen a handful of times. The V and J genes are TRBV4-2 and TRBJ1-6, with a possible D match to TRBD1 (6 bases). The V end lost 1 base, the J end lost 0 bases, and 19 bases lay between the germline ends. This CDR3 is 20 amino acids long. CDR1 and CDR2 from the germline V gene are LGHNA and YNFKEQ. CDR3 nucleotides: TGTGCCAGCAGCCAAGTTGGGGGGGGCTCACACAGCTCCTATAATTCACCCCTCCACTTT. Protein: CASSQVGGGSHSSYNSPLHF.

The gene calls are TRBV7-2 and TRBJ1-1; 10 nucleotides align to TRBD1. CDR1 and CDR2 (germline): SGHTA, FQGNSA. This CDR3 contains 14 residues. The J segment lost 4 bases and the V segment lost 5 bases, leaving 4 bases of the junction unmatched. Here the CDR3 reads CASSPDRGSTEAFF. The CDR3 DNA reads as TGTGCCAGCAGCCCGGACAGGGGGAGCACTGAAGCTTTCTTT.

The genes are TRBV5-1 and TRBJ2-1, with D uncertain. Trimming stripped 2 bases from V and 7 bases from J, with 7 bases between. Germline CDR1 SGHRS, CDR2 YFSETQ. CDR3 length: 12 residues. The CDR3 is CASSFGLNEQFF. DNA of the CDR3: TGCGCCAGCAGCTTCGGCCTGAATGAGCAGTTCTTC. Based on the CDR3 plus reference TRBV5-1 and TRBJ2-1, the full variable domain is KAGVTQTPRYLIKTRGQQVTLSCSPISGHRSVSWYQQTPGQGLQFLFEYFSETQRNKGNFPGRFSGRQFSNSRSEMNVSTLELGDSALYLCASSFGLNEQFFGPGTRLTVL.

This clonotype was counted between two and nine times. V and J are TRBV12-3 or TRBV12-4 and TRBJ1-1; maybe TRBD1 (6 bases). V was clipped by 3 bases and J by 6 bases, with 14 bases between them. This CDR3 is built from 14 residues. The CDR3 sequence: CASSFPTGRPEAFF. CDR3 bases: TGTGCCAGCAGTTTCCCTACAGGGAGACCTGAAGCTTTCTTT.